The 30 T cell receptor beta chains in this list originate from one sample, sequenced in a study of Ad26.COV2.S vaccination and SARS-CoV-2 variants. Treatment denoted: about 20 received Ad26.COV2.S at low or high dose, single or two shots; a few received placebo; per-sample allocation not given. Samples were taken on day 63 after the first vaccine or placebo injection. The method was immunoSEQ multiplex PCR; TCRdb's version includes in-frame clones alone and lacks a portion of them. This table holds roughly 420,000 clones, 80% to 90% found once. This specimen consisted of peripheral blood, obtained in a trial of Ad26.COV2.S vaccine versus placebo. These receptors were obtained from a person aged 18-60 years who received the Ad26.COV2.S COVID-19 vaccine or a placebo.

This clone was detected only once. This chain joins TRBV19 and TRBJ2-7, with TRBD2 matching 9 bases. Germline CDR1 reads LNHDA; CDR2 reads SQIVND (reference sequence). The CDR3 consists of 17 residues. Trimming at V came to 4 bases and at J to 3 bases, leaving 13 bases not matched to a gene. CDR3 sequence reads: CASSSGPGTSRLYEQYF. The CDR3 bases are TGTGCCAGTAGTAGCGGGCCCGGGACTAGCAGACTCTACGAGCAGTACTTC.

The CDR3 region is CASSPHWDQPQHF. The CDR3 coding sequence is TGTGCCAGCTCACCGCACTGGGATCAGCCCCAGCATTTT. The chain couples TRBV18 to TRBJ1-5, with D unresolved. V gave up 3 bases and J gave up 5 bases, with 8 bases separating them. CDR1 and CDR2 from the germline V gene are KGHSH and LQKENI. There are 13 residues in the CDR3.

The V call is TRBV5-8, the J call TRBJ1-5, with unresolved D. Trimming took 1 base from V and 0 from J, leaving 8 bases between them. CDR3 size: 15 residues. The germline gives CDR1 SGHTS, CDR2 YDEGEE. The CDR3 bases are TGTGCCAGCAGCTTGACGACTAATAGCAATCAGCCCCAGCATTTT. Protein sequence: CASSLTTNSNQPQHF.

This clone was detected only once. The J gene is TRBJ1-6, the V gene TRBV4-3, with D possibly being TRBD1 (6 bases). The CDR3 covers 13 residues. Germline V gives CDR1 LGHNA, CDR2 YSLEER. The V end lost 4 bases, the J end lost 9 bases, and 10 bases lay between the germline ends. In nucleotides, the CDR3 is TGCGCCAGCAGCCGACAGGAGAGTTCACCCCTCCACTTT. Translated: CASSRQESSPLHF.

V and J are TRBV11-2 and TRBJ2-2; D may match TRBD1 or TRBD2 (6 bases each). The ends were cut back, 2 bases at V and 4 bases at J, with 17 bases in the middle. The V gene's germline CDR1 is SGHAT and CDR2 FQNNGV. This CDR3 region has 17 residues. This CDR3 reads CASSLSAGGVGTGELFF. The CDR3 DNA is TGTGCCAGCAGCTTAAGCGCCGGGGGCGTTGGCACCGGGGAGCTGTTTTTT.

The CDR3 region is CASSLGFWDTGELFF. The CDR3 DNA sequence: TGTGCCAGCAGTTTAGGGTTTTGGGACACCGGGGAGCTGTTTTTT. V usage is TRBV27 and J usage is TRBJ2-2; D call uncertain. The CDR3 extends over 15 amino acids. The V end lost 2 bases, the J end lost 3 bases, and 10 bases lay between the germline ends. Germline values: CDR1 MNHEY, CDR2 SMNVEV (reference sequence).

This clone was detected only a few times. This chain links TRBV3-1 (or the pseudogene TRBV3-2) with TRBJ1-2; a weak D match, TRBD1 (5 bases). This CDR3 is 15 amino acids long. V was clipped by 1 base and J by 4 bases, with 13 bases between them. Germline V lookup: CDR1 LGHDT, CDR2 YNNKEL (reference sequence). CDR3 nucleotides: TGTGCCAGCAGCCAAGTCTCAGGGACGGGCTATGGCTACACCTTC. As protein: CASSQVSGTGYGYTF.

This clone was recorded only once. The chain links TRBV6-1 to TRBJ1-2; D is possibly TRBD1 (5 bases). The V gene's germline CDR1 is MNHNS and CDR2 SASEGT. Trimming took 4 bases from V and 6 from J, leaving 21 bases between them. CDR3 length: 16 amino acids. The CDR3 protein is CASSGEGRRRFHGYTF. The CDR3 coding sequence is TGTGCCAGCAGTGGTGAGGGGCGACGGCGCTTTCATGGCTACACCTTC.

The chain is built from TRBV29-1 and TRBJ1-5, with unresolved D. This CDR3 region has 12 residues. Germline CDR1 SQVTM, CDR2 ANQGSEA. Trimming took off 4 bases at V and 2 bases at J, with 6 bases between the two ends. The CDR3 nucleotides read TGCAGCGTTGCGGAGGGCAATCAGCCCCAGCATTTT. The encoded protein is CSVAEGNQPQHF.

J is TRBJ1-1 and V is TRBV28, with D perhaps matching TRBD1 (6 bases). Germline V gene data show CDR1 as MDHEN and CDR2 as SYDVKM. V dropped 6 bases and J dropped 10 bases, with 21 bases sitting between them. There are 14 residues in the CDR3. The CDR3 here is CASRTGKRIGGAFF. The CDR3 DNA sequence: TGTGCCAGCAGAACAGGGAAACGAATCGGGGGAGCTTTCTTT.

The chain joins TRBV19 to TRBJ1-2, with 10 bases that match TRBD1. Trimming at V came to 5 bases and at J to 6 bases, leaving 12 bases not matched to a gene. The CDR3 contains 16 residues. CDR1 and CDR2 from the germline V gene are LNHDA and SQIVND (reference sequence). The CDR3 protein is CASSHPGQGFTDGYTF. The CDR3, as DNA: TGTGCCAGTAGTCACCCGGGACAGGGGTTTACGGATGGCTACACCTTC.

V usage is TRBV9 and J usage is TRBJ2-7, with TRBD1 identical over 7 bases. The J segment lost 2 bases and the V segment lost 1 base, leaving 6 bases of the junction unmatched. This CDR3 has 15 amino acids. Looked up from germline, CDR1 is SGDLS and CDR2 is YYNGEE. The CDR3 region is CASSVRGQTPYEQYF. DNA for the CDR3: TGTGCCAGCAGCGTAAGGGGACAGACTCCCTACGAGCAGTACTTC.

This clone was counted between two and nine times. The chain links TRBV5-8 to TRBJ1-5; 7 nucleotides line up with TRBD1. Germline V gene sequence: CDR1 SGHTS, CDR2 YDEGEE. The V and J ends lost 4 bases and 9 bases, in that order; junction bases with no gene match: 4. The CDR3 extends over 12 amino acids. The CDR3: CASSHRDRPQHF. For the CDR3, the DNA is TGTGCCAGCAGCCACAGGGACAGGCCCCAGCATTTT.

Ten or more counts support this clone. The V call is TRBV6-2 or TRBV6-3, the J call TRBJ2-2; 7 bases are shared with TRBD2. The CDR3 is made up of 14 amino acids. V lost 4 bases, J lost 7 bases, and 6 bases stayed unmatched. From germline, CDR1 is MNHEY and CDR2 SVGEGT. CDR3 region: CASSSSGDVGELFF. The CDR3 DNA sequence: TGTGCCAGCAGTTCAAGCGGGGATGTCGGGGAGCTGTTTTTT.

The DNA of the CDR3 is TGTGCCAGCAGTCAACCGGGACAGGGGGACGAGCAGTACTTC. Protein product: CASSQPGQGDEQYF. The V call is TRBV6-6, the J call TRBJ2-7; 11 positions agree with TRBD1. The trim removed 5 bases at V and 5 bases at J, leaving 5 bases unmatched. The CDR3 contains 14 residues. Germline CDR1 MNHNY, CDR2 SVGAGI (reference sequence).

As regards this clone: The identical CDR3 is also encoded by other nucleotide sequences in the sample. The chain employs TRBV7-3 and TRBJ2-1; tentatively, D is TRBD2 (5 bases). The germline V gene has CDR1 SGHTA and CDR2 FQGTGA. The CDR3 runs 14 residues. V was pared by 5 bases and J by 3 bases, with 11 bases between. The CDR3 nucleotides are TGTGCCAGCAGCCCGGGATCCCTCTACAATGAGCAGTTCTTC. Its protein product is CASSPGSLYNEQFF.

The V and J genes are TRBV5-4 and TRBJ2-3; 12 bases agree with TRBD2. This CDR3 is built from 16 residues. V lost 4 bases to trimming and J lost 4 bases; unmatched junction nucleotides: 7. Germline CDR1 reads SGHNT; CDR2 reads YYREEE (reference sequence). The chain's CDR3 is CASSRTSGNPPDTQYF. The DNA for the CDR3 is TGTGCCAGCAGCCGGACTAGCGGGAATCCCCCAGATACGCAGTATTTT. The full variable domain, with the rest looked up from reference TRBV5-4 and TRBJ2-3, is ETGVTQSPTHLIKTRGQQVTLRCSSQSGHNTVSWYQQALGQGPQFIFQYYREEENGRGNFPPRFSGLQFPNYSSELNVNALELDDSALYLCASSRTSGNPPDTQYFGPGTRLTVL.

V usage is TRBV25-1 and J usage is TRBJ1-1; 7 positions agree with TRBD1. V was pared by 4 bases and J by 4 bases, with 6 bases of the junction left unmatched. From germline, CDR1 is MGHDK and CDR2 SYGVNS. This CDR3 has 14 amino acids. The CDR3 reads CASSGYRGSTEAFF. CDR3 sequence (DNA): TGTGCCAGCAGTGGGTACAGGGGTAGCACTGAAGCTTTCTTT.

The chain employs TRBV28 and TRBJ1-5; 8 nucleotides align to TRBD1. Germline CDR1 is MDHEN and CDR2 is SYDVKM. The CDR3 covers 14 residues. J lost 5 bases, V lost 5 bases, and 5 bases had no gene match. The CDR3 nucleotides read TGTGCCAGCAGTGACGGGACAGGAGATCAGCCCCAGCATTTT. Translated, it gives CASSDGTGDQPQHF.

V and J are TRBV7-3 and TRBJ2-5; D gene uncertain. The germline gives CDR1 SGHTA, CDR2 FQGTGA. This CDR3 has 13 amino acids. The germline V and J ends were trimmed by 5 bases and 5 bases, with 12 bases remaining between them. CDR3 DNA: TGTGCCAGCAGCCCCTCAAACGGGGAGACCCAGTACTTC. It specifies CASSPSNGETQYF.

The rearrangement joins TRBV24-1 to TRBJ2-1; the D gene could be TRBD1 or TRBD2 (5 bases each). Trimming took 4 bases from V and 8 from J, leaving 26 bases between them. The CDR3 extends over 18 amino acids. CDR1 is KGHDR, CDR2 SFDVKD, per germline. This CDR3 is CATSEPGRRGASGDEQFF. As DNA, the CDR3 is TGTGCCACCAGTGAGCCCGGACGGCGAGGGGCCTCGGGCGATGAGCAGTTCTTC.

The chain recombines TRBV5-1 with TRBJ2-7; no firm D call. The V and J ends lost 2 bases and 2 bases respectively, with 8 bases between them. The CDR3 consists of 13 residues. Germline assignment: CDR1 SGHRS and CDR2 YFSETQ. CDR3 nucleotides: TGCGCCAGCAGCTTAGGACCAGCCTACGAGCAGTACGTC. Encoded protein: CASSLGPAYEQYV.

The CDR3 is CASSYYPRYNEQFF. Written as DNA, the CDR3 is TGTGCCAGCAGTTACTATCCCAGGTACAATGAGCAGTTCTTC. The chain couples TRBV6-5 to TRBJ2-1; D gene unclear. This CDR3 spans 14 amino acids. Trimming stripped 1 base from V and 4 bases from J, with 8 bases between. Germline loops: CDR1 MNHEY, CDR2 SVGAGI.

This sequence joins TRBV11-2 and TRBJ2-7; 13 bases map to TRBD2. Germline CDR1 SGHAT, CDR2 FQNNGV. With V trimmed by 0 bases and J by 8 bases, 7 bases remained unmatched. There are 16 residues in the CDR3. The CDR3 sequence is CASSLDPGLAGLQQYV. The CDR3 DNA sequence: TGTGCCAGCAGCTTAGATCCGGGACTAGCGGGGTTACAGCAGTACGTC.

The table lists this clone with a few counts. The CDR3 reads CASSPTAGWDSPLHF. CDR3 DNA: TGTGCCAGCAGTCCTACAGCGGGGTGGGATTCACCCCTCCACTTT. This chain connects TRBV28 to TRBJ1-6, with no clear D. Germline loops: CDR1 MDHEN, CDR2 SYDVKM. The V gene lost 5 bases and the J gene lost 8 bases, with 16 bases spanning the gap. The CDR3 covers 15 residues.

This chain links TRBV7-2 with TRBJ1-5; D is possibly TRBD1 (5 bases). The CDR3 extends over 14 amino acids. Germline-derived CDR1 and CDR2 are SGHTA and FQGNSA. The V gene lost 4 bases and the J gene lost 11 bases, with 18 bases spanning the gap. In nucleotides, the CDR3 is TGTGCCAGCAGCTGGACACCGCGGGGGGTAGCCCAGCATTTT. It encodes CASSWTPRGVAQHF.

On this clone itself: The junction differs from germline at one of its ends, possibly a read error. The sample holds other DNA sequences that translate to the same CDR3. The rearrangement links TRBV7-2 to TRBJ2-3; TRBD2 agrees at 11 bases. The CDR3 consists of 14 residues. In germline, CDR1 is SGHTA, CDR2 FQGNSA. For the CDR3, the DNA is TGTGCCAGCAGCCTAGCGGGGGGAGGAGATACGCAGTATTTT. This gives the protein CASSLAGGGDTQYF. Looking up the rest from reference TRBV7-2 and TRBJ2-3 gives the full variable domain: GAGVSQSPSNKVTEKGKDVELRCDPISGHTALYWYRQSLGQGLEFLIYFQGNSAPDKSGLPSDRFSAERTGGSVSTLTIQRTQQEDSAVYLCASSLAGGGDTQYFGPGTRLTVL.

The chain recombines TRBV5-1 with TRBJ2-7; D ambiguous. V lost 0 bases and J lost 0, with 7 bases in between. CDR1 SGHRS and CDR2 YFSETQ come from the germline V gene. The CDR3 runs to 14 residues. The CDR3 region is CASSLGTSSYEQYF. CDR3 nucleotide sequence: TGCGCCAGCAGCTTGGGTACGAGCTCCTACGAGCAGTACTTC.

The chain carries TRBV6-5 and TRBJ2-1, with 9 nucleotides matching TRBD2. Trimming cost V 1 base and J 7 bases; bases outside gene matches: 8. The germline CDR1 and CDR2 sequences are MNHEY and SVGAGI. The CDR3 runs 16 residues. Here the CDR3 reads CASSYLVGLAGNEQFF. Here the CDR3 DNA reads TGTGCCAGCAGTTACTTAGTAGGCCTAGCGGGGAATGAGCAGTTCTTC.

The chain combines TRBV28 with TRBJ2-5; tentatively, D is TRBD2 (5 bases). The CDR3 runs to 16 residues. From germline, CDR1 is MDHEN and CDR2 SYDVKM. Trimming left V 3 bases short and J 2 bases short, with 16 bases between. The CDR3 spells CASSFAPSRLQETQYF. The CDR3 DNA follows: TGTGCCAGCAGTTTCGCCCCCTCTAGACTACAAGAGACCCAGTACTTC.